This T cell receptor beta chain was identified in a study of cytomegalovirus exposure and HLA in healthy donors. V gave up 0 bases and J gave up 1 base, with 16 bases separating them. This CDR3 has 18 amino acids. Germline assignment: CDR1 LGHNA and CDR2 YSLEER. The study ran its PCR with 60 Vbeta and 13 Jbeta primers. Only in-frame clones appear in the TCRdb table, and some are missing; sequencing was by immunoSEQ multiplex PCR. Among about 99,000 clones, around 80% were seen once, and the ten largest hold more than 2.5%. This chain joins TRBV4-3 and TRBJ2-4, with D tentatively TRBD2 (6 bases). The origin of this receptor is a male donor in good health and CMV-seropositive. The sample comprised PBMCs. The DNA for the CDR3 is TGCGCCAGCAGCCAAGATTTTGTGGGGGGAGTGGCCAAAAACATTCAGTACTTC. Protein sequence: CASSQDFVGGVAKNIQYF.